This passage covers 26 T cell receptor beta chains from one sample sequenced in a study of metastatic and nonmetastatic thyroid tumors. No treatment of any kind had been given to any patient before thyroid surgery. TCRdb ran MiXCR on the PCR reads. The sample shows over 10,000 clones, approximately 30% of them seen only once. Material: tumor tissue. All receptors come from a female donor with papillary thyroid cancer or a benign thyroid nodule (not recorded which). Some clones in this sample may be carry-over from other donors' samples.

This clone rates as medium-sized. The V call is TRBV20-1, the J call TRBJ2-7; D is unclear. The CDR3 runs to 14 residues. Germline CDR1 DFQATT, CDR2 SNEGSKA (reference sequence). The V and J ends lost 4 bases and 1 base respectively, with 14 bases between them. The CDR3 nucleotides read TGCAGTGCTACAAGTCGGGCGAATTCCTACGAGCAGTACTTC. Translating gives CSATSRANSYEQYF.

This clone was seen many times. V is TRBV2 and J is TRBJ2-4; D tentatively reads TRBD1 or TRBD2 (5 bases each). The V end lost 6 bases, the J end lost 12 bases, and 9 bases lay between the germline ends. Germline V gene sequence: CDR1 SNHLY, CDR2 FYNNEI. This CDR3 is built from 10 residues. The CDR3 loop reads CASRRGPQYF. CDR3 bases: TGTGCCAGCAGGAGGGGTCCTCAGTACTTC. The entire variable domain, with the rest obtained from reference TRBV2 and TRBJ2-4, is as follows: EPEVTQTPSHQVTQMGQEVILRCVPISNHLYFYWYRQILGQKVEFLVSFYNNEISEKSEIFDDQFSVERPDGSNFTLKIRSTKLEDSAMYFCASRRGPQYFGAGTRLSVL.

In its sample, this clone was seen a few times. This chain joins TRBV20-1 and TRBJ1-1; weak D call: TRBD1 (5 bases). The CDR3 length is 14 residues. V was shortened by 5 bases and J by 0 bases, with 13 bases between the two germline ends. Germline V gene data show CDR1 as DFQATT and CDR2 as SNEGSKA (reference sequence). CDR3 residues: CSAVKDRMNTEAFF. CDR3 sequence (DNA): TGCAGTGCTGTAAAAGACAGAATGAACACTGAAGCTTTCTTT.

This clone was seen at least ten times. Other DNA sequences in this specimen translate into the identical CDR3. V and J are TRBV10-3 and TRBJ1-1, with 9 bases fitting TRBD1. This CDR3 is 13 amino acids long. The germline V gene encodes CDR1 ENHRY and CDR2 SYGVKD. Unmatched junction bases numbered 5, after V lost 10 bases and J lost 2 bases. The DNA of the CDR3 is TGTGCCACCGGACAGGGGTTTAACACTGAAGCTTTCTTT. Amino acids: CATGQGFNTEAFF.

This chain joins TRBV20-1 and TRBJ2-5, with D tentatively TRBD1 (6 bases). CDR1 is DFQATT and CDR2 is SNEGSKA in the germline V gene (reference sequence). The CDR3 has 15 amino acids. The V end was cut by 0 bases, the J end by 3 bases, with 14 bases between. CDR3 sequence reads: CSARDQVGTKETQYF. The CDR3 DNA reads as TGCAGTGCTAGAGATCAGGTTGGGACAAAAGAGACCCAGTACTTC.

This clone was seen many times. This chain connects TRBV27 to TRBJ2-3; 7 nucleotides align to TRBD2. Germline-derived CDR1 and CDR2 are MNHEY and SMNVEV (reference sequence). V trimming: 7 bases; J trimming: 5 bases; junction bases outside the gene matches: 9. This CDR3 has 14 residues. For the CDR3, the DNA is TGTGCCAGCATCGGGAGCGGGGCCCGAGATACGCAGTATTTT. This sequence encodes CASIGSGARDTQYF.

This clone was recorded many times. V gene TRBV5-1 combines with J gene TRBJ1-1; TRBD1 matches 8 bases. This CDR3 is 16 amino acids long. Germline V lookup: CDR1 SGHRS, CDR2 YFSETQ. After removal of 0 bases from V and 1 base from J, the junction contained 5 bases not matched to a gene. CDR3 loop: CASSLAGGGQNTEAFF. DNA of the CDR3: TGCGCCAGCAGCTTGGCAGGGGGCGGACAGAACACTGAAGCTTTCTTT.

The CDR3 nucleotides read TGTGCCAGCGGATTGGGACTGAACACTGAAGCTTTCTTT. Translating gives CASGLGLNTEAFF. The chain joins TRBV6-1 to TRBJ1-1; tentative D call: TRBD1 (5 bases). Germline CDR1 is MNHNS and CDR2 is SASEGT. Trimming cost V 8 bases and J 0 bases, with 10 bases left between them. CDR3 length: 13 amino acids.

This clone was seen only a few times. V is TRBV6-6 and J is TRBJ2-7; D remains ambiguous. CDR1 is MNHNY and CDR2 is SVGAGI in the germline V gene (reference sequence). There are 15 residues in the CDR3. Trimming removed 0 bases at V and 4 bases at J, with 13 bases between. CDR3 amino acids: CASSYSMRCQYEQYF. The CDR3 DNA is TGTGCCAGCAGTTACTCGATGAGGTGCCAGTACGAGCAGTACTTC.

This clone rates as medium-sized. The CDR3 here is CSAIQQGALGYTF. The CDR3 bases are TGCAGCGCCATCCAACAGGGGGCGCTTGGCTACACCTTC. The chain combines TRBV29-1 with TRBJ1-2; 9 bases are shared with TRBD1. The length of the CDR3 is 13 residues. The trim removed 7 bases at V and 7 bases at J, leaving 10 bases unmatched. The germline V gene has CDR1 SQVTM and CDR2 ANQGSEA.

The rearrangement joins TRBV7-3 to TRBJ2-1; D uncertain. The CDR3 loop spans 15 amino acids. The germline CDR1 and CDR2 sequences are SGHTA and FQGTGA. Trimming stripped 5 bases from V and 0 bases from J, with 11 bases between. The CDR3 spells CASSPFVGSYNEQFF. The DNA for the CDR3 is TGTGCCAGCAGCCCCTTTGTTGGCTCCTACAATGAGCAGTTCTTC.

The chain's CDR3 is CASSPYSAGAGELFF. For the CDR3, the DNA is TGCGCCAGCAGCCCATATTCAGCGGGAGCCGGGGAGCTGTTTTTT. The chain employs TRBV5-1 and TRBJ2-2, with 8 nucleotides matching TRBD2. Germline trimming cut 4 bases from V and 6 bases from J; bases unmatched to any gene: 8. This CDR3 comprises 15 residues. Germline V gene data show CDR1 as SGHRS and CDR2 as YFSETQ.

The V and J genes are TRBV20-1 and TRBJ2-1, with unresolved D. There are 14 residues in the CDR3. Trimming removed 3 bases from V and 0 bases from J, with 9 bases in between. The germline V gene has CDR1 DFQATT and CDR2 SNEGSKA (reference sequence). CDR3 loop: CSARFGSSYNEQFF. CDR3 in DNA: TGCAGTGCTAGGTTTGGAAGCTCCTACAATGAGCAGTTCTTC.

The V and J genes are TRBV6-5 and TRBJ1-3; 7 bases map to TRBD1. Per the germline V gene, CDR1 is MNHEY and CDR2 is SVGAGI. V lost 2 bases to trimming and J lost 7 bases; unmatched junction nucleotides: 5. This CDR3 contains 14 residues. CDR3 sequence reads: CASSYLDRVNTIYF. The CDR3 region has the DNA TGTGCCAGCAGTTACCTCGACAGGGTGAACACCATATATTTT.

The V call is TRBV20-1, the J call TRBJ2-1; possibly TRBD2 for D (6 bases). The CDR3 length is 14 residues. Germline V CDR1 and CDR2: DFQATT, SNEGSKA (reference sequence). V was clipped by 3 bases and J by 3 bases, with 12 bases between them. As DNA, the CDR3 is TGCAGTGCTAGCGACGGGGGAGGCTACAATGAGCAGTTCTTC. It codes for CSASDGGGYNEQFF.

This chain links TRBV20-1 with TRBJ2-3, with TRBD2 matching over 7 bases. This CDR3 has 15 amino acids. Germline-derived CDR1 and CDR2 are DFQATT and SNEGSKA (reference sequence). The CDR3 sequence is CSEILARTHTDTQYF. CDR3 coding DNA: TGCAGCGAGATACTAGCGAGGACGCACACAGATACGCAGTATTTT.

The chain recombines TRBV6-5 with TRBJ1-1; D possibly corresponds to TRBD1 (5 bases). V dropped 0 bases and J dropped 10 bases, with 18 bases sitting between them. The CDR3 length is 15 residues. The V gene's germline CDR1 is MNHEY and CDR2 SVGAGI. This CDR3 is CASSYSIGASLGAFF. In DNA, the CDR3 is TGTGCCAGCAGTTACTCGATTGGGGCCTCCTTGGGAGCTTTCTTT.

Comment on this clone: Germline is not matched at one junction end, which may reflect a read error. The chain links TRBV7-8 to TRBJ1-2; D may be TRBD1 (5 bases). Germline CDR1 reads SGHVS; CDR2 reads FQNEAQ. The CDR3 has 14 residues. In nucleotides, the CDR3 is TGTGCCAGCATCTTAGGGGAGGGGTCTCATGTCTACACCTTC. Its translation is CASILGEGSHVYTF.

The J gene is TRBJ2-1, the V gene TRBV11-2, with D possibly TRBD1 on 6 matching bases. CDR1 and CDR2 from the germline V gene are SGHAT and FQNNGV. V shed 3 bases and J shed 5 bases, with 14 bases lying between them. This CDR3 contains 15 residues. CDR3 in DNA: TGTGCCAGCAGCTTTTCCGGGACAACCGACAATGAGCAGTTCTTC. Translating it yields CASSFSGTTDNEQFF.

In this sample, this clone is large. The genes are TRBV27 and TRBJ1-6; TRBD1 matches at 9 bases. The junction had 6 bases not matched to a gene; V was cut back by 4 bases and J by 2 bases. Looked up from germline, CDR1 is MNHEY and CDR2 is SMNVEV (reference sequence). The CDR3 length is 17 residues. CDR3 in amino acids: CASSSWTGATYNSPLHF. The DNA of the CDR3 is TGTGCCAGCAGTTCCTGGACAGGGGCCACCTATAATTCACCCCTCCACTTT.

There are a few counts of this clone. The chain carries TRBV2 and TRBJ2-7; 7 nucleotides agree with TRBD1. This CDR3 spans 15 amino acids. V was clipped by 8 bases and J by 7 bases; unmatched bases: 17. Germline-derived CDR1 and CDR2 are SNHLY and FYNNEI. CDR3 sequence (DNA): TGTGCCAGCTCCTTTGACAGGGAGATATTGAATGAGCAGTACTTC. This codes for CASSFDREILNEQYF.

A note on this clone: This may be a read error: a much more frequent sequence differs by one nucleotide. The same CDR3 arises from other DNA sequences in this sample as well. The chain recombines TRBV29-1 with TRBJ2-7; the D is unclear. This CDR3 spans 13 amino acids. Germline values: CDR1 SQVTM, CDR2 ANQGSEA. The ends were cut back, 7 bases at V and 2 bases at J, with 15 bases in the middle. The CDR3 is CSARGGLTYEQYF. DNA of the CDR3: TGCAGCGCACGCGGTGGCCTAACCTACGAGCAGTACTTC.

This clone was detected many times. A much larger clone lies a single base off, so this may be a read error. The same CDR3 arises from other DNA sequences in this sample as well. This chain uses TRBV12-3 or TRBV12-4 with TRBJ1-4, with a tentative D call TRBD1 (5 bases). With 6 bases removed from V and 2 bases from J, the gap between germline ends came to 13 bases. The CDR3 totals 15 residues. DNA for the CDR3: TGTGCCAGCAGCTTCGAGGGGTATACTAATGAAAAACTGTTTTTT. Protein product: CASSFEGYTNEKLFF.

CDR3 nucleotide sequence: TGTGCCAGCAGTTTTGAGCAATACGGGGAAGGAGAGCAGTACTTC. Amino acid sequence: CASSFEQYGEGEQYF. The J gene is TRBJ2-7, the V gene TRBV27; D may be TRBD2 (5 bases). This CDR3 contains 15 residues. The germline CDR1 and CDR2 sequences are MNHEY and SMNVEV (reference sequence). V was cut by 3 bases and J by 7 bases, with 19 bases left in between.

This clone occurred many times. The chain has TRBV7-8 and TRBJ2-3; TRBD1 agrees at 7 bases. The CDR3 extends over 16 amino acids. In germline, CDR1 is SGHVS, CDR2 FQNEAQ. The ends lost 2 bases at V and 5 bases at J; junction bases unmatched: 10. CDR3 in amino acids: CASSLIPTGRLDTQYF. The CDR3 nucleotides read TGTGCCAGCAGCTTAATCCCGACAGGGCGACTAGATACGCAGTATTTT.

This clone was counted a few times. The CDR3 DNA reads as TGCGCCAGCAGCTTGGGCGGTCCTGGGACAGGAAACACCATATATTTT. Its protein is CASSLGGPGTGNTIYF. The chain employs TRBV5-1 and TRBJ1-3, with D possibly being TRBD1 (6 bases). The CDR3 runs to 16 residues. Trimming shortened V by 0 bases and J by 4 bases, and 14 bases separated the two germline ends. Germline values: CDR1 SGHRS, CDR2 YFSETQ.